A single sample is the source of the 11 T cell receptor beta chains below, sequenced in a study of beta chain features in type 1 diabetes. Reverse transcription of all isolated RNA meant that expressed TCRB transcripts were sequenced. Profiled with immunoSEQ multiplex PCR; TCRdb holds only in-frame clones, not every one. The table shows about 320,000 clones, with 12% to 15% occurring only once. The specimen sequenced was central memory CD4+ T cells from blood. These receptors were collected from a young man in good health.

This chain uses TRBV6-6 with TRBJ1-3; D remains ambiguous. Germline CDR1 MNHNY, CDR2 SVGAGI (reference sequence). The CDR3 has 15 amino acids. V was shortened by 0 bases and J by 8 bases, with 14 bases between the two germline ends. The CDR3 loop reads CASSYSAHHGDTIYF. The CDR3 bases are TGTGCCAGCAGTTACTCAGCCCACCACGGGGACACCATATATTTT.

This chain joins TRBV7-2 and TRBJ1-2; weak D call: TRBD1 (5 bases). CDR1 SGHTA and CDR2 FQGNSA come from the germline V gene. The CDR3 covers 16 residues. Trimming stripped 8 bases from V and 0 bases from J, with 19 bases between. CDR3 DNA: TGTGCCAGCGTCCGGGACCGTCAATCCTCTAACTATGGCTACACCTTC. This gives the protein CASVRDRQSSNYGYTF.

The chain carries TRBV7-9 and TRBJ2-6, with D perhaps TRBD2 (5 bases). The CDR3 totals 14 residues. Looked up from germline, CDR1 is SEHNR and CDR2 is FQNEAQ (reference sequence). V was pared by 5 bases and J by 3 bases, with 8 bases between. DNA of the CDR3: TGTGCCAGCAGCCTGGACTTTGGGGCCAACGTCCTGACTTTC. This codes for CASSLDFGANVLTF.

This clone showed up many times. The CDR3 DNA reads as TGTGCCAGCAGACCAATAGACAGGGATCAGCCCCAGCATTTT. Its translation: CASRPIDRDQPQHF. The chain couples TRBV7-9 to TRBJ1-5, with 7 bases lining up with TRBD1. In germline, CDR1 is SEHNR, CDR2 FQNEAQ (reference sequence). Trimming removed 6 bases from V and 5 bases from J; junction bases left unmatched: 7. The CDR3 contains 14 residues.

With respect to this clone: Being one base from a much bigger clone, this may be a read error. The rearrangement links TRBV28 to TRBJ1-4, with D perhaps TRBD1 (6 bases). V lost 6 bases to trimming and J lost 0 bases, with 8 bases between them. Germline lookup yields CDR1 MDHEN and CDR2 SYDVKM. The CDR3 consists of 14 residues. The CDR3 spells CASSRQATNEKLFF. The DNA of the CDR3 is TGTGCCAGCAGCCGACAGGCAACTAATGAAAAACTGTTTTTT. The full variable domain, in which reference TRBV28 and TRBJ1-4 provide the parts outside the CDR3, is DVKVTQSSRYLVKRTGEKVFLECVQDMDHENMFWYRQDPGLGLRLIYFSYDVKMKEKGDIPEGYSVSREKKERFSLILESASTNQTSMYLCASSRQATNEKLFFGSGTQLSVL.

The rearrangement joins TRBV7-9 to TRBJ1-5; a weak D match, TRBD1 (6 bases). In germline, CDR1 is SEHNR, CDR2 FQNEAQ (reference sequence). V was trimmed by 5 bases and J by 7 bases, leaving 18 bases between them. The CDR3 has 15 amino acids. This chain's CDR3 is CASSQDTEGGQPQHF. The CDR3 DNA reads as TGTGCCAGCAGCCAAGATACTGAGGGGGGCCAGCCCCAGCATTTT.

This clone was picked up many times. The same CDR3 arises from other DNA sequences in this sample as well. The chain joins TRBV19 to TRBJ2-5; weak D call: TRBD2 (5 bases). V lost 6 bases to trimming and J lost 5 bases, with 10 bases between them. Germline V CDR1 and CDR2: LNHDA, SQIVND (reference sequence). CDR3 size: 12 residues. CDR3: CASRQSGETQYF. Written as DNA, the CDR3 is TGTGCCAGTAGACAATCGGGGGAGACCCAGTACTTC. The full variable domain, rest sourced from reference TRBV19 and TRBJ2-5, is DGGITQSPKYLFRKEGQNVTLSCEQNLNHDAMYWYRQDPGQGLRLIYYSQIVNDFQKGDIAEGYSVSREKKESFPLTVTSAQKNPTAFYLCASRQSGETQYFGPGTRLLVL.

The chain joins TRBV7-2 to TRBJ1-2; no clear D. Germline CDR1 is SGHTA and CDR2 is FQGNSA. The V end was cut by 5 bases, the J end by 6 bases, with 7 bases between. This CDR3 is 11 amino acids long. The CDR3 DNA is TGTGCCAGCAGCCCTTCGGATGGCTACACCTTC. Translation: CASSPSDGYTF.

V is TRBV7-2 and J is TRBJ1-2; the match to TRBD1 covers 9 bases. V trimming: 1 base; J trimming: 5 bases; junction bases outside the gene matches: 2. This CDR3 has 14 amino acids. Germline loops: CDR1 SGHTA, CDR2 FQGNSA. CDR3 in amino acids: CASSLDRGQYGYTF. In DNA, the CDR3 is TGTGCCAGCAGCTTAGACAGGGGGCAATATGGCTACACCTTC.

J is TRBJ1-1 and V is TRBV30, with no clear D. Germline V gene data show CDR1 as GTSNPN and CDR2 as SVGIG (reference sequence). This CDR3 region has 14 residues. V was cut by 0 bases and J by 8 bases, with 16 bases left in between. In nucleotides, the CDR3 is TGTGCCTGGAGTGTACGGTGGAGAACCAACGAAGCTTTCTTT. Its translation: CAWSVRWRTNEAFF.

The chain uses TRBV6-4 and TRBJ2-7; D unresolved. V was cut by 7 bases and J by 3 bases, with 4 bases left in between. The germline V gene encodes CDR1 MRHNA and CDR2 SNTAGT. CDR3 length: 10 residues. The chain's CDR3 is CASTLYEQYV. CDR3 in DNA: TGTGCCAGCACCCTCTACGAGCAGTACGTC.